Sequencing of this TCR beta chain was carried out in a study of shared clonotypes between healthy human individuals. V dropped 3 bases and J dropped 8 bases, with 25 bases sitting between them. This CDR3 is 17 amino acids long. Germline assignment: CDR1 MRHNA and CDR2 SNTAGT. Method: immunoSEQ multiplex PCR; TCRdb's copy keeps in-frame clones and lacks some. Of some 1,100,000 clones listed, roughly 74% are singletons. Sequences were obtained from memory CD4+ T cells from PBMCs. Subset in this sample: CD45RA-negative fraction. The sequence was obtained from a young man in good health. Some clones in this sample may be carry-over from other donors' samples. The J gene is TRBJ1-2, the V gene TRBV6-4; possibly TRBD1 for D (5 bases). CDR3 region: CASSEANWGSVTRGYTF. CDR3 DNA sequence: TGTGCCAGCAGTGAGGCCAACTGGGGGTCCGTTACTAGAGGCTACACCTTC.